These 17 T cell receptor beta chains were all obtained from the same sample, sequenced in a study of blood T cell repertoires in COVID-19. TCRdb's table, derived via immunoSEQ multiplex PCR, lists solely in-frame clones and lacks some. The sample has just over 60,000 clones, more than 60% seen once. The sequenced material came from peripheral blood. These receptors were taken from a woman older than 75 with active or convalescent COVID-19.

The chain uses TRBV6-5 and TRBJ2-1, with D perhaps TRBD2 (5 bases). The CDR3 spans 11 residues. Germline loops: CDR1 MNHEY, CDR2 SVGAGI. Trimming took off 6 bases at V and 5 bases at J, with 5 bases between the two ends. This CDR3 reads CASSGNNEQFF. For the CDR3, the DNA is TGTGCCAGCAGCGGGAACAATGAGCAGTTCTTC.

The rearrangement links TRBV11-2 to TRBJ1-2, with a weak D call TRBD1 (6 bases). The CDR3 has 13 amino acids. V shed 3 bases and J shed 2 bases, with 7 bases lying between them. CDR1 and CDR2 from the germline V gene are SGHAT and FQNNGV. The CDR3 is CASSLDRNYGYTF. In DNA, the CDR3 is TGTGCCAGCAGCTTGGACAGAAACTATGGCTACACCTTC.

This chain uses TRBV5-4 with TRBJ2-1, with 7 bases lining up with TRBD2. V lost 6 bases, J lost 5 bases, and 8 bases stayed unmatched. This CDR3 is built from 14 residues. Germline V gene data show CDR1 as SGHNT and CDR2 as YYREEE (reference sequence). The CDR3 sequence: CASTLRGGNNEQFF. CDR3 bases: TGTGCCAGCACCCTTCGCGGGGGTAACAATGAGCAGTTCTTC.

The chain uses TRBV5-1 and TRBJ2-7; the D is unclear. The CDR3 sequence is 13 residues long. The germline V gene has CDR1 SGHRS and CDR2 YFSETQ. V shed 4 bases and J shed 3 bases, with 11 bases lying between them. In DNA form, the CDR3 reads TGCGCCAGCAGCCGTTCCCCAGGCTACGAGCAGTACTTC. Translated: CASSRSPGYEQYF.

V and J are TRBV5-6 and TRBJ2-3, with 7 bases lining up with TRBD1. The germline gives CDR1 SGHDT, CDR2 YYEEEE. Germline trimming cut 5 bases from V and 4 bases from J; bases unmatched to any gene: 4. The CDR3 is made up of 13 amino acids. The CDR3 loop is CASSYQGADTQYF. The CDR3 nucleotides are TGTGCCAGCAGTTACCAGGGGGCAGATACGCAGTATTTT.

This sequence joins TRBV5-6 and TRBJ2-1, with D possibly TRBD2 on 7 matching bases. Germline V lookup: CDR1 SGHDT, CDR2 YYEEEE. The ends were cut back, 2 bases at V and 1 base at J, with 16 bases in the middle. The CDR3 contains 17 residues. CDR3 sequence (DNA): TGTGCCAGCAGCTTATTTGTGCGGGGGCTTTCCTACAATGAGCAGTTCTTC. Its translation is CASSLFVRGLSYNEQFF.

In this sample, this clone turned up a few times. The V call is TRBV5-1, the J call TRBJ2-3, with D unresolved. The V end lost 0 bases, the J end lost 4 bases, and 12 bases lay between the germline ends. CDR3 length equals 15 residues. From germline, CDR1 is SGHRS and CDR2 YFSETQ. CDR3 nucleotide sequence: TGCGCCAGCAGCTTGGACAGAATCCGGCCAGATACGCAGTATTTT. Encoded protein: CASSLDRIRPDTQYF.

The chain has TRBV2 and TRBJ2-5; 11 bases are shared with TRBD2. This CDR3 is built from 17 residues. The ends lost 7 bases at V and 1 base at J; junction bases unmatched: 11. Germline CDR1 reads SNHLY; CDR2 reads FYNNEI. This CDR3 reads CASKGASGGPVQETQYF. CDR3 nucleotides: TGTGCCAGCAAAGGGGCTAGCGGGGGGCCGGTCCAAGAGACCCAGTACTTC.

The gene calls are TRBV5-1 and TRBJ2-7; D is perhaps TRBD1 (6 bases). This CDR3 has 14 amino acids. Germline lookup yields CDR1 SGHRS and CDR2 YFSETQ. Deletions cut 1 base from V and 5 bases from J, with 13 bases between. DNA of the CDR3: TGCGCCAGCAGCTTGCCCCAGGGGAGTAACGAGCAGTACTTC. Residues: CASSLPQGSNEQYF.

The rearrangement joins TRBV7-3 to TRBJ2-7, with no clear D. This CDR3 comprises 14 residues. V dropped 5 bases and J dropped 5 bases, with 16 bases sitting between them. Per the germline V gene, CDR1 is SGHTA and CDR2 is FQGTGA. CDR3 nucleotides: TGTGCCAGCAGCCCCCAACCCAGTACCAACGAGCAGTACTTC. Translating it yields CASSPQPSTNEQYF.

The chain uses TRBV18 and TRBJ1-1; D perhaps matches TRBD1 (6 bases). CDR1 is KGHSH, CDR2 LQKENI, per germline. Trimming left V 1 base short and J 4 bases short, with 10 bases between. The length of the CDR3 is 14 residues. The CDR3 DNA reads TGTGCCAGCTCACCACAGGGGGTGGGCACTGAAGCTTTCTTT. Amino acids: CASSPQGVGTEAFF.

The chain couples TRBV7-9 to TRBJ2-7; D not resolved. This CDR3 contains 12 residues. Germline V gives CDR1 SEHNR, CDR2 FQNEAQ (reference sequence). The germline V and J ends were trimmed by 0 bases and 5 bases, with 5 bases remaining between them. The DNA of the CDR3 is TGTGCCAGCAGCTTAGCCACGGACGAGCAGTACTTC. It translates to CASSLATDEQYF.

The gene calls are TRBV6-6 and TRBJ1-5, with a tentative D call TRBD1 (6 bases). The CDR3 runs to 14 residues. Trimming stripped 5 bases from V and 4 bases from J, with 12 bases between. CDR1 is MNHNY, CDR2 SVGAGI, per germline (reference sequence). The CDR3 spells CASSPGQPNQPQHF. The DNA for the CDR3 is TGTGCCAGCAGTCCAGGACAGCCTAATCAGCCCCAGCATTTT.

The chain carries TRBV19 and TRBJ2-7; D perhaps matches TRBD1 (5 bases). Germline loops: CDR1 LNHDA, CDR2 SQIVND (reference sequence). The CDR3 sequence is 15 residues long. The V and J ends lost 0 bases and 2 bases respectively, with 11 bases between them. In DNA form, the CDR3 reads TGTGCCAGTAGTATAGATCCCGGACATGCCTACGAGCAGTACTTC. Translation: CASSIDPGHAYEQYF.

The chain carries TRBV6-5 and TRBJ2-7, with D unresolved. V lost 8 bases and J 3 bases, leaving 5 bases between the germline ends. In germline, CDR1 is MNHEY, CDR2 SVGAGI. The CDR3 has 10 amino acids. For the CDR3, the DNA is TGTGCCAGCTCTGTCTACGAGCAGTACTTC. It encodes CASSVYEQYF.

The V call is TRBV3-1 (or the pseudogene TRBV3-2), the J call TRBJ2-2; D unresolved. Trimming cost V 1 base and J 6 bases, with 12 bases left between them. This CDR3 has 15 amino acids. Per germline, CDR1 LGHDT and CDR2 YNNKEL (reference sequence). The chain's CDR3 is CASSQGLVMAGELFF. Here the CDR3 DNA reads TGTGCCAGCAGCCAAGGGCTAGTGATGGCCGGGGAGCTGTTTTTT.

This clone was seen more than once but under ten times. This chain joins TRBV10-1 and TRBJ2-1, with 7 positions matching TRBD1. This CDR3 has 15 residues. J lost 7 bases, V lost 2 bases, and 8 bases had no gene match. Germline CDR1 reads WNHNN; CDR2 reads SYGVQD (reference sequence). The CDR3 protein is CASSERSDRANEQFF. In nucleotides, the CDR3 is TGCGCCAGCAGTGAGAGATCCGACAGGGCAAATGAGCAGTTCTTC.